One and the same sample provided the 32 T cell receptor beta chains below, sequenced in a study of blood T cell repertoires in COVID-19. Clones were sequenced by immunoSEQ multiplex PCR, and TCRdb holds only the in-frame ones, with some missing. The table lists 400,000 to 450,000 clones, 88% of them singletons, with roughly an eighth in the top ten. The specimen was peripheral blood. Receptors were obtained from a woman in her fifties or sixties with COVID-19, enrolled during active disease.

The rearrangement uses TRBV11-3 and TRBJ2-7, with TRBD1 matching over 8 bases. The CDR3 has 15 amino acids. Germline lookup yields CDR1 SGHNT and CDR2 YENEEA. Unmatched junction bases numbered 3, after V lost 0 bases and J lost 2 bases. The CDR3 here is CASSLEADRAYEQYF. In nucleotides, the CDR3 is TGTGCCAGCAGCTTAGAAGCGGACAGGGCCTACGAGCAGTACTTC.

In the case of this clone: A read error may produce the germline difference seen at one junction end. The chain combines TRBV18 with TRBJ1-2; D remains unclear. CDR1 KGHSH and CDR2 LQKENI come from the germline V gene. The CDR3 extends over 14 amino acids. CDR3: CASSPREHGDGYTF. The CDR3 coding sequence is TGTGCCAGTTCACCACGTGAGCACGGGGATGGCTACACCTTC.

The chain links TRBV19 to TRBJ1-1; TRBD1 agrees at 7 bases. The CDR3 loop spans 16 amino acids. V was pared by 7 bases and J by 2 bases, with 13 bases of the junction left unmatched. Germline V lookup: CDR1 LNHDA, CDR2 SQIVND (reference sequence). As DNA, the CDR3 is TGTGCCAGTACCCTAGGGGGCGGGGGGCCTAACACTGAAGCTTTCTTT. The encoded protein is CASTLGGGGPNTEAFF.

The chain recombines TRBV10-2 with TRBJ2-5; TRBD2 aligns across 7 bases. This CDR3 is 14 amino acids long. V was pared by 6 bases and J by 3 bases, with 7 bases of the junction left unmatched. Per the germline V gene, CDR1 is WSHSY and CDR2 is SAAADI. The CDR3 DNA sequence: TGCGCCAGCAGGCCTAGCGGTCCCAAAGAGACCCAGTACTTC. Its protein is CASRPSGPKETQYF.

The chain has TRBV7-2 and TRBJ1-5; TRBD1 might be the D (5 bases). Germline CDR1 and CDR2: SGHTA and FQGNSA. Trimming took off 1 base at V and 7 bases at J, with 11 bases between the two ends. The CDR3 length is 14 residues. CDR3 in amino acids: CASSLVGPPQPQHF. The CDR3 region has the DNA TGTGCCAGCAGCTTAGTGGGGCCCCCCCAGCCCCAGCATTTT. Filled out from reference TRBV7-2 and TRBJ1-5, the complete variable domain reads GAGVSQSPSNKVTEKGKDVELRCDPISGHTALYWYRQSLGQGLEFLIYFQGNSAPDKSGLPSDRFSAERTGGSVSTLTIQRTQQEDSAVYLCASSLVGPPQPQHFGDGTRLSIL.

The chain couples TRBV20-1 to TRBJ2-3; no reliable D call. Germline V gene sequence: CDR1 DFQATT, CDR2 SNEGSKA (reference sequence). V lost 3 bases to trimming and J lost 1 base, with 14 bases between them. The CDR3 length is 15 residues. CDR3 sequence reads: CSASGLLTGTDTQYF. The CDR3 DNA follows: TGCAGTGCTAGTGGGCTACTAACGGGCACAGATACGCAGTATTTT.

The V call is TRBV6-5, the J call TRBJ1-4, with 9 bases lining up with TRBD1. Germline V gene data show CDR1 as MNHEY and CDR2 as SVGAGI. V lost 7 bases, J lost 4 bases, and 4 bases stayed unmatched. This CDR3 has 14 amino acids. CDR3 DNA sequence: TGTGCCAGCACCCACAGGGGGCTTAATGAAAAACTGTTTTTT. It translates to CASTHRGLNEKLFF.

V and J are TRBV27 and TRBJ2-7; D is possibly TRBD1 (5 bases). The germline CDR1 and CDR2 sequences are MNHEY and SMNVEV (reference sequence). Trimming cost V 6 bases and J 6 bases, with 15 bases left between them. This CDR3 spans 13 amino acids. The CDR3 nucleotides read TGTGCCAGCAGCCGGATTCAGGGCCCCGAGCAGTACTTC. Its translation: CASSRIQGPEQYF.

The CDR3 nucleotides read TGTGCCAGCACAATTTTTCGGGGGAATCAGCCCCAGCATTTT. As protein: CASTIFRGNQPQHF. V usage is TRBV6-5 and J usage is TRBJ1-5, with D possibly being TRBD1 (5 bases). Germline V lookup: CDR1 MNHEY, CDR2 SVGAGI. The V and J ends lost 7 bases and 4 bases respectively, with 14 bases between them. The CDR3 contains 14 residues.

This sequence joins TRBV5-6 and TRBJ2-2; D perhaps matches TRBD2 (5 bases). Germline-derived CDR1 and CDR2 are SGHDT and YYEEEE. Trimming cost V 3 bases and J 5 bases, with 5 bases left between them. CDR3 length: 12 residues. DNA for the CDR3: TGTGCCAGCAGCTCGGGGACCGGGGAGCTGTTTTTT. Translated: CASSSGTGELFF.

CDR3 nucleotide sequence: TGTGCCAGCAGCCAATATACAGGGGTTCCTGGGAATCAGCCCCAGCATTTT. This encodes CASSQYTGVPGNQPQHF. The chain uses TRBV7-6 and TRBJ1-5; 7 nucleotides match TRBD1. Per germline, CDR1 SGHVS and CDR2 FNYEAQ. V shed 5 bases and J 4 bases; nucleotides not matched to a gene: 14. The CDR3 sequence is 17 residues long.

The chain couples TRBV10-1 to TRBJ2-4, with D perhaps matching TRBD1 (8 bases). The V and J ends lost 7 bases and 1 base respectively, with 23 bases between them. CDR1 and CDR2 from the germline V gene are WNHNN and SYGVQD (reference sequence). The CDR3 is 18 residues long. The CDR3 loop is CASNLDREGPSAKNIQYF. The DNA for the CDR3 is TGCGCCAGCAACCTGGACAGGGAGGGCCCGTCGGCCAAAAACATTCAGTACTTC.

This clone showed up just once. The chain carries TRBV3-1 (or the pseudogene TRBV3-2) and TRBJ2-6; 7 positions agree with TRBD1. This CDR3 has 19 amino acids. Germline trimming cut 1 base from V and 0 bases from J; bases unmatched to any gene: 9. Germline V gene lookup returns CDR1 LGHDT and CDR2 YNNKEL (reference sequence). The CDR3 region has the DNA TGTGCCAGCAGCCAAGTTGTTCCACGACAGGGCTCTGGGGCCAACGTCCTGACTTTC. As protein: CASSQVVPRQGSGANVLTF.

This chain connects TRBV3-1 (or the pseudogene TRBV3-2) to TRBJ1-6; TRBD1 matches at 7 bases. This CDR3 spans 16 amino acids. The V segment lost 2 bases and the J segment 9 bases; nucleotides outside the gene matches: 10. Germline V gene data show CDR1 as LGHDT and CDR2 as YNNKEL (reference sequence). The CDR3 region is CASSQSATGSRSPLHF. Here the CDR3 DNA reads TGTGCCAGCAGCCAATCGGCGACAGGGTCGCGTTCACCCCTCCACTTT.

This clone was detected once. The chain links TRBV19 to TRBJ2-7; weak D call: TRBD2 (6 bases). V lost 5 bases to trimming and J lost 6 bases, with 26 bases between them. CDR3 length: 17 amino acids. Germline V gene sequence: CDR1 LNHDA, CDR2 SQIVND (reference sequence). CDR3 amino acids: CASSRQRGIAVSGEQYF. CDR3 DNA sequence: TGTGCCAGTAGTCGCCAGAGGGGCATAGCGGTGTCGGGCGAGCAGTACTTC.

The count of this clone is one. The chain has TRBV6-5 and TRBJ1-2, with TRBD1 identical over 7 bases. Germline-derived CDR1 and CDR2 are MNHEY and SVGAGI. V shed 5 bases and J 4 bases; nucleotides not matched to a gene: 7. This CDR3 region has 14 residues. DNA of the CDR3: TGTGCCAGCAGTACAGGGGCGGAAGGCTATGGCTACACCTTC. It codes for CASSTGAEGYGYTF.

CDR3 sequence reads: CASSADRGRRYF. The CDR3 DNA follows: TGTGCCAGCAGCGCAGACAGGGGACGGCGGTATTTT. This chain connects TRBV5-8 to TRBJ2-3; 8 nucleotides agree with TRBD1. Germline CDR1 SGHTS, CDR2 YDEGEE. V lost 4 bases, J lost 14 bases, and 9 bases stayed unmatched. The CDR3 totals 12 residues.

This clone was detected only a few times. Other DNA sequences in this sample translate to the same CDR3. DNA of the CDR3: TGTGCCAGTAGTATAGGGGGCGCTGAAGCTTTCTTT. This codes for CASSIGGAEAFF. The V gene is TRBV19, the J gene TRBJ1-1; a weak D match, TRBD1 (5 bases). The V gene lost 1 base and the J gene lost 6 bases, with 6 bases spanning the gap. CDR1 and CDR2 (germline): LNHDA, SQIVND (reference sequence). This CDR3 spans 12 amino acids.

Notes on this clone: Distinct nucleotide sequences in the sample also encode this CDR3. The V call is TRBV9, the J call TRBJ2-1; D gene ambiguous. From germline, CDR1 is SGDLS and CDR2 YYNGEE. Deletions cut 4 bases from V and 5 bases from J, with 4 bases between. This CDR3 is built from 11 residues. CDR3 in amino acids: CASSYNNEQFF. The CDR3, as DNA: TGTGCCAGCAGCTACAACAATGAGCAGTTCTTC. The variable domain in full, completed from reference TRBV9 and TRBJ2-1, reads DSGVTQTPKHLITATGQRVTLRCSPRSGDLSVYWYQQSLDQGLQFLIQYYNGEERAKGNILERFSAQQFPDLHSELNLSSLELGDSALYFCASSYNNEQFFGPGTRLTVL.

The CDR3 here is CASQQGSNTIYF. CDR3 nucleotides: TGTGCCAGCCAACAGGGTTCCAACACCATATATTTT. The gene calls are TRBV12-3 or TRBV12-4 and TRBJ1-3, with D perhaps TRBD1 (6 bases). Trimming removed 8 bases at V and 7 bases at J, with 12 bases between. CDR3 length: 12 residues.

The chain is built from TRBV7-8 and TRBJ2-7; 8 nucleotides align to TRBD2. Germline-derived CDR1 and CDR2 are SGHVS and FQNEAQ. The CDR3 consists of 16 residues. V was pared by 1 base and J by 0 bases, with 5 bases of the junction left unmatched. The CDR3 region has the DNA TGTGCCAGCAGCTTAGAGGGCGGGGGGAGCTCCTACGAGCAGTACTTC. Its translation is CASSLEGGGSSYEQYF.

In DNA, the CDR3 is TGTGCCAGCGGCAGGGACACTGAAGCTTTCTTT. This codes for CASGRDTEAFF. The V gene is TRBV9, the J gene TRBJ1-1; TRBD1 is a possible D gene (5 bases). Between the trimmed V and J ends, which lost 7 bases and 3 bases, there was a span of 7 bases. CDR3 length equals 11 residues. Germline-derived CDR1 and CDR2 are SGDLS and YYNGEE. Filled out from reference TRBV9 and TRBJ1-1, the complete variable domain reads DSGVTQTPKHLITATGQRVTLRCSPRSGDLSVYWYQQSLDQGLQFLIQYYNGEERAKGNILERFSAQQFPDLHSELNLSSLELGDSALYFCASGRDTEAFFGQGTRLTVV.

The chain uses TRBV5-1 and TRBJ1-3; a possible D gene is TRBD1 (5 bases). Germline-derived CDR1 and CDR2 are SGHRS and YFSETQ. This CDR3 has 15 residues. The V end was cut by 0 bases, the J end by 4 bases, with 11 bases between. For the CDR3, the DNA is TGCGCCAGCAGCTTGGCAGGGCGAACGGGAAACACCATATATTTT. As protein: CASSLAGRTGNTIYF.

The CDR3 loop reads CASSPVETGGAWNEQFF. The CDR3 DNA reads TGTGCCAGCAGCCCAGTCGAGACAGGAGGTGCGTGGAATGAGCAGTTCTTC. V gene TRBV5-4 combines with J gene TRBJ2-1, with a possible D match to TRBD1 (6 bases). Germline V gives CDR1 SGHNT, CDR2 YYREEE (reference sequence). Trimming took 4 bases from V and 7 from J, leaving 24 bases between them. The CDR3 length is 17 residues.

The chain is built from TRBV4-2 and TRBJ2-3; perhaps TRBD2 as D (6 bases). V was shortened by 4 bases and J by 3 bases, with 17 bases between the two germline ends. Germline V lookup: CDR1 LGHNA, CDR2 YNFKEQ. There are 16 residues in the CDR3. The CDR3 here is CASSPSGPGGTDTQYF. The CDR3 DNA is TGTGCCAGCAGCCCGAGCGGGCCCGGTGGAACAGATACGCAGTATTTT.

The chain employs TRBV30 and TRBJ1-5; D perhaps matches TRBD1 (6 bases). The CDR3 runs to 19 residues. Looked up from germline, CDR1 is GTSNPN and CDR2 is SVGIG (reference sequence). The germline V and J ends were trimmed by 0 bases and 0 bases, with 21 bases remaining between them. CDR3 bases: TGTGCCTGGAGTGTCCCGAAGGCAGGGACACTAAATAGCAATCAGCCCCAGCATTTT. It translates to CAWSVPKAGTLNSNQPQHF.

The CDR3 coding sequence is TGTGCCAGCTCACCGCAACCGGGACAGCAAGAGACCCAGTACTTC. This codes for CASSPQPGQQETQYF. This rearrangement joins TRBV18 to TRBJ2-5; TRBD1 aligns across 7 bases. This CDR3 has 15 residues. The ends lost 3 bases at V and 2 bases at J; junction bases unmatched: 6. Germline V gives CDR1 KGHSH, CDR2 LQKENI.

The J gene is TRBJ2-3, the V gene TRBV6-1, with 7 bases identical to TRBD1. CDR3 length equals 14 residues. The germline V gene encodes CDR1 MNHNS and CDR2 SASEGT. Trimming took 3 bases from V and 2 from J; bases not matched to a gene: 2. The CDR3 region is CASSEGQLTDTQYF. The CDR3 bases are TGTGCCAGCAGTGAGGGACAGCTCACAGATACGCAGTATTTT.

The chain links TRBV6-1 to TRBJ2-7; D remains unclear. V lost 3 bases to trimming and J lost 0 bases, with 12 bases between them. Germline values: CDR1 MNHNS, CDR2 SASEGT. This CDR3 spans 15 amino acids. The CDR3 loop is CASSDPQRSSYEQYF. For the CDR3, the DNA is TGTGCCAGCAGTGACCCGCAGAGGAGCTCCTACGAGCAGTACTTC.

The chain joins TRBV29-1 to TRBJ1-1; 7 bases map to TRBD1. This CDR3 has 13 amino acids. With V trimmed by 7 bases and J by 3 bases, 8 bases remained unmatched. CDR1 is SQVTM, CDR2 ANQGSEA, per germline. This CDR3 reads CSAIGGGDTEAFF. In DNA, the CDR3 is TGCAGCGCGATCGGAGGGGGCGACACTGAAGCTTTCTTT. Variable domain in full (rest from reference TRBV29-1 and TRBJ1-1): SAVISQKPSRDICQRGTSLTIQCQVDSQVTMMFWYRQQPGQSLTLIATANQGSEATYESGFVIDKFPISRPNLTFSTLTVSNMSPEDSSIYLCSAIGGGDTEAFFGQGTRLTVV.

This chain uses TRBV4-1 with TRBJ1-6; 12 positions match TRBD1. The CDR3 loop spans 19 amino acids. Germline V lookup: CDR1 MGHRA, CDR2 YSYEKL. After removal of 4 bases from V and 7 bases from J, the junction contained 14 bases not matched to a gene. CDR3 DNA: TGCGCCAGCAGCCCTATCCGGGGACAGGGGGCGCGTCCCAATTCACCCCTCCACTTT. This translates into CASSPIRGQGARPNSPLHF.

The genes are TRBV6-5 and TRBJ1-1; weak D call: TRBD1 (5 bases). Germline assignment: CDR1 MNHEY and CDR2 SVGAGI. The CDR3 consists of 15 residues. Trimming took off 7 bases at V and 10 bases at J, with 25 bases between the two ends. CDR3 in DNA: TGTGCCAGCAACACCGCTCGGGACTCCCTCGGATTAGCTTTCTTT. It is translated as CASNTARDSLGLAFF.